Listed here is a single T cell receptor (beta chain). Germline CDR1 SGHRS, CDR2 YFSETQ. The CDR3 totals 13 residues. Trimming shortened V by 0 bases and J by 6 bases, and 9 bases separated the two germline ends. Profiled with immunoSEQ multiplex PCR; TCRdb holds only in-frame clones, not every one. The data hold approximately 120,000 clones, with roughly 87% observed a single time. The data were obtained in a study of T cell responses to AZD1222 COVID-19 vaccine. This clonotype was obtained from an adult in good health. This sample comprised peripheral blood, obtained on day 0 of AZD1222 vaccination. The rearrangement uses TRBV5-1 and TRBJ1-1; TRBD1 might be the D (5 bases). The CDR3 DNA is TGCGCCAGCAGCTTGGGGCAGGGCGCTGAAGCTTTCTTT. Its translation is CASSLGQGAEAFF. The entire variable domain, with the rest obtained from reference TRBV5-1 and TRBJ1-1, is as follows: KAGVTQTPRYLIKTRGQQVTLSCSPISGHRSVSWYQQTPGQGLQFLFEYFSETQRNKGNFPGRFSGRQFSNSRSEMNVSTLELGDSALYLCASSLGQGAEAFFGQGTRLTVV.